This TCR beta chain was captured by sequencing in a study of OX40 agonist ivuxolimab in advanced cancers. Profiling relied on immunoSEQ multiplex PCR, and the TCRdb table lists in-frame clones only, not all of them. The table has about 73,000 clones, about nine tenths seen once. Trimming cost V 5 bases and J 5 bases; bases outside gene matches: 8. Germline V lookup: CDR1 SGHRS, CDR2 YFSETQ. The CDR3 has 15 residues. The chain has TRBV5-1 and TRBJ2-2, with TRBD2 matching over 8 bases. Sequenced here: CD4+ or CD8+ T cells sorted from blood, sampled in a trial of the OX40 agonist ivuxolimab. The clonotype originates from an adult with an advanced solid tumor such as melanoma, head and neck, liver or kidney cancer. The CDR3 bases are TGCGCCAGCAGAACAGCGGGAGTGGGGACCGGGGAGCTGTTTTTT. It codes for CASRTAGVGTGELFF.